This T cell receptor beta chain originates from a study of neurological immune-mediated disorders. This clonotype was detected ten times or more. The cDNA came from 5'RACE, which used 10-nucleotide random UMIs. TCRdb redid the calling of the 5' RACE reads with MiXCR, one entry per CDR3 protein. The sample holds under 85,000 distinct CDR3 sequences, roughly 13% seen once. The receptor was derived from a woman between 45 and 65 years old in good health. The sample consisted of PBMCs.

In DNA, the CDR3 is TGTGCCAGCAGCGTAGGGGACAGGGATTCACCCCTCCACTTT. Translated, it gives CASSVGDRDSPLHF. This chain joins TRBV9 and TRBJ1-6; 9 positions match TRBD1. The CDR3 is made up of 14 amino acids. Trimming cost V 0 bases and J 8 bases; bases outside gene matches: 0. The germline V gene has CDR1 SGDLS and CDR2 YYNGEE.